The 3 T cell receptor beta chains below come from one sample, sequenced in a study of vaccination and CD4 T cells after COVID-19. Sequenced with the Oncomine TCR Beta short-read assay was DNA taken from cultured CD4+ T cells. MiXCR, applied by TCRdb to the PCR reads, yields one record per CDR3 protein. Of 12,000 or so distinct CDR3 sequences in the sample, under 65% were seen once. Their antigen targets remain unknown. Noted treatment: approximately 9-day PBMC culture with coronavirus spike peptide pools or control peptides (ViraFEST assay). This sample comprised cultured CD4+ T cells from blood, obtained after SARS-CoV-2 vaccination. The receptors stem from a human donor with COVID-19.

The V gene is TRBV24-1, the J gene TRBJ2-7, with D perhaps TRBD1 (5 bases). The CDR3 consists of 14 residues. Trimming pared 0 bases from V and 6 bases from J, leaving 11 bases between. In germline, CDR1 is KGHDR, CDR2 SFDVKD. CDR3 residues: CATSDLRTPLEQYF. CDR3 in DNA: TGTGCCACCAGTGATTTGCGGACACCCCTCGAGCAGTACTTC.

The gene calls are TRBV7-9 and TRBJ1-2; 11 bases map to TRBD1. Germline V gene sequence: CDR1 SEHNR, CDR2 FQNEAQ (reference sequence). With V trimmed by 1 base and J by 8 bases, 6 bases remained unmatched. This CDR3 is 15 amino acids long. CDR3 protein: CASSLGWTGGGGYTF. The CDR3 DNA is TGTGCCAGCAGCTTAGGATGGACAGGGGGCGGAGGCTACACCTTC. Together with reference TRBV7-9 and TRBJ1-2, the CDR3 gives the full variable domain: DTGVSQNPRHKITKRGQNVTFRCDPISEHNRLYWYRQTLGQGPEFLTYFQNEAQLEKSRLLSDRFSAERPKGSFSTLEIQRTEQGDSAMYLCASSLGWTGGGGYTFGSGTRLTVV.

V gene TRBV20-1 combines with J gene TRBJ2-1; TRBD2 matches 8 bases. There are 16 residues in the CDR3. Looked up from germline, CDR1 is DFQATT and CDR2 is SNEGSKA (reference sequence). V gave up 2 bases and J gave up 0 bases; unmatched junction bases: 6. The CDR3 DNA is TGCAGTGCTAGATACCCAGCGGGGGCCTCCTACAATGAGCAGTTCTTC. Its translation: CSARYPAGASYNEQFF.